Following are 7 T cell receptor beta chains from one sample sequenced in a study of blood T cell repertoires in COVID-19. Clones were read by immunoSEQ multiplex PCR, and TCRdb kept only the in-frame ones, dropping some. The sample has about 170,000 clones, around 84% seen once. The sequenced material came from peripheral blood. These TCRs come from a woman in her seventies with COVID-19, enrolled during active disease.

This clone was detected once. The V gene is TRBV2, the J gene TRBJ1-5; unclear D gene. The CDR3 is 13 amino acids. V was cut by 6 bases and J by 4 bases, with 10 bases left in between. Germline loops: CDR1 SNHLY, CDR2 FYNNEI. The DNA of the CDR3 is TGTGCCAGCAGCGGGGAGGGAAATCAGCCCCAGCATTTT. Its protein is CASSGEGNQPQHF.

Only one count was recorded for this clone. The chain has TRBV28 and TRBJ2-5; 9 nucleotides match TRBD1. Trimming took 6 bases from V and 1 from J; bases not matched to a gene: 3. The CDR3 loop spans 14 amino acids. Germline lookup yields CDR1 MDHEN and CDR2 SYDVKM. DNA for the CDR3: TGTGCCAGCAGGACAGGGGGGACCCAAGAGACCCAGTACTTC. Amino acids: CASRTGGTQETQYF.

The V call is TRBV6-5, the J call TRBJ1-6, with TRBD1 as a possible D gene (5 bases). Looked up from germline, CDR1 is MNHEY and CDR2 is SVGAGI. Trimming left V 11 bases short and J 8 bases short, with 22 bases between. CDR3 length: 15 amino acids. The CDR3 region has the DNA TGTGCCGGCTCGTGGGGAGGGGAAGTGCATTCACCCCTCCACTTT. As protein: CAGSWGGEVHSPLHF.

The genes are TRBV5-5 and TRBJ1-1; 7 bases agree with TRBD1. The J segment lost 10 bases and the V segment lost 4 bases, leaving 10 bases of the junction unmatched. This CDR3 contains 13 residues. Germline V CDR1 and CDR2: SGHKS, YYEKEE (reference sequence). The CDR3 bases are TGTGCCAGCAGCCCGTTCGGACAGGTTATAGCTTTCTTT. Translating it yields CASSPFGQVIAFF. Full variable domain (missing parts from reference TRBV5-5 and TRBJ1-1): DAGVTQSPTHLIKTRGQQVTLRCSPISGHKSVSWYQQVLGQGPQFIFQYYEKEERGRGNFPDRFSARQFPNYSSELNVNALLLGDSALYLCASSPFGQVIAFFGQGTRLTVV.

This clone showed up just once. This chain connects TRBV19 to TRBJ2-5, with a tentative D call TRBD1 (5 bases). The CDR3 is made up of 13 amino acids. V shed 6 bases and J shed 5 bases, with 13 bases lying between them. Germline lookup yields CDR1 LNHDA and CDR2 SQIVND (reference sequence). The CDR3 sequence: CASRAGLGETQYF. Here the CDR3 DNA reads TGTGCCAGTAGAGCAGGGTTGGGGGAGACCCAGTACTTC.

V gene TRBV28 combines with J gene TRBJ2-2, with D perhaps TRBD2 (6 bases). CDR1 and CDR2 (germline): MDHEN, SYDVKM. The CDR3 covers 11 residues. The CDR3 reads CASTKGLKLFF. CDR3 DNA: TGTGCAAGTACGAAGGGACTGAAGCTGTTTTTT.

V usage is TRBV3-1 (or the pseudogene TRBV3-2) and J usage is TRBJ1-2; a weak D match, TRBD1 (6 bases). Germline values: CDR1 LGHDT, CDR2 YNNKEL (reference sequence). The CDR3 sequence is 16 residues long. The ends were cut back, 1 base at V and 3 bases at J, with 15 bases in the middle. The CDR3 spells CASSQGPNRAHYGYTF. DNA of the CDR3: TGTGCCAGCAGCCAAGGCCCTAACAGGGCTCACTATGGCTACACCTTC.